This TCR beta chain was recorded in a study of PD-1 blockade in classical Hodgkin lymphoma. Across the whole study: Patients in the cohort were put on intravenous nivolumab, 3 mg/kg every 2 weeks.

Assay used: immunoSEQ multiplex PCR; TCRdb lists only in-frame clones, some missing. The top ten clones hold 18% of a sample with 30,000 or so clones, around 79% of them seen once. About this clone itself: Its specificity is unknown.

Stated time point: cycle 4 day 1 (C4D1), after 5 to 7 weeks of nivolumab. Each and every patient relapsed after autologous stem cell transplantation, and patients got differing brentuximab vedotin exposure. Complete response, partial response or progressive disease was recorded as best response. Study outcomes and limitations: Complete responders' diversity at baseline resembled that of newly diagnosed patients.

The V and J ends lost 1 base and 5 bases, in that order; junction bases with no gene match: 12. CDR3 length: 18 amino acids. CDR1 is LNHNV and CDR2 is YYDKDF in the germline V gene (reference sequence). V and J are TRBV15 and TRBJ2-2, with 8 bases matching TRBD2. The sequence derives from a human donor with classical Hodgkin lymphoma. The sequenced sample was peripheral blood mononuclear cells (PBMCs), obtained before the fourth cycle of nivolumab. The CDR3 sequence is CATSRVILAGLLTGELFF. The CDR3 bases are TGTGCCACCAGCAGAGTCATCCTAGCGGGTCTACTGACCGGGGAGCTGTTTTTT.